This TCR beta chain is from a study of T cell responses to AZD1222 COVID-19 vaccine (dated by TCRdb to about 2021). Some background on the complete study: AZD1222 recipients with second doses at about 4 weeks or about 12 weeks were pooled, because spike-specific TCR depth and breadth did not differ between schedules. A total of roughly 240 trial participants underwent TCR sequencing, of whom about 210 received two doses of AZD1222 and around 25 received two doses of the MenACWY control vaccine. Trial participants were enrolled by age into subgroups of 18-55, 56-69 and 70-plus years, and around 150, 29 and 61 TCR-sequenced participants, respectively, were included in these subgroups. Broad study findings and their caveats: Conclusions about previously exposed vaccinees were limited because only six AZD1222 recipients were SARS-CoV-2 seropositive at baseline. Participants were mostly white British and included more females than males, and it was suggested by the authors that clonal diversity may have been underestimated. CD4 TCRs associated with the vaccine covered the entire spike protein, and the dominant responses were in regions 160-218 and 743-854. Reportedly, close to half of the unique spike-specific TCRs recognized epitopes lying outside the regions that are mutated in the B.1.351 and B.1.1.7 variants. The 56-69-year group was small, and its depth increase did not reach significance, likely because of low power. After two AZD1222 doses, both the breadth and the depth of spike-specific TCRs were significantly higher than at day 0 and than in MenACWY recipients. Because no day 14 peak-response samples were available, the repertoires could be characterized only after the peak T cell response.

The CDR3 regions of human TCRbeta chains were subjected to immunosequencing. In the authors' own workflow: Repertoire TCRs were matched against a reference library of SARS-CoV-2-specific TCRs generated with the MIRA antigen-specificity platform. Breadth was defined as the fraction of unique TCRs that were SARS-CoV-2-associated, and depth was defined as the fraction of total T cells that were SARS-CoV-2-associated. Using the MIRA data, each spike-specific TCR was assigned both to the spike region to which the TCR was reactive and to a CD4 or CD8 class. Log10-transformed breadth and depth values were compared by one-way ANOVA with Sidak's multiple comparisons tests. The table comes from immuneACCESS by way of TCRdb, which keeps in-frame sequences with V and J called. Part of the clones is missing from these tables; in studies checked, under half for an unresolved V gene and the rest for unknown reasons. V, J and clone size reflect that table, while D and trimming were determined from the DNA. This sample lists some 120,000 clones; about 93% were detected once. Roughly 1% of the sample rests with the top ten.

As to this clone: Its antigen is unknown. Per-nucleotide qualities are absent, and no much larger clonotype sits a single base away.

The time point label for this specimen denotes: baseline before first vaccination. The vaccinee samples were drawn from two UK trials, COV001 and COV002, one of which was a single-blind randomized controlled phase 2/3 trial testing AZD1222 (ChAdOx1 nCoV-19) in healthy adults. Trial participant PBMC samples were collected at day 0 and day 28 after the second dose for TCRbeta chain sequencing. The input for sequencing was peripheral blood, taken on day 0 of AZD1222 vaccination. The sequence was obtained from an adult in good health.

The bases read TGTGCCAGCAGTGAAAGGGGGGCTACTGAAGCTTTCTTT. Translated, it reads CASSERGATEAFF. The chain couples TRBV6-1 to TRBJ1-1; TRBD1 is perhaps the D gene, given 6 matching bases. V is clipped by 2 bases and J by 5 bases, and the sequence between their germline boundaries is 9 bases long. Spanning cysteine to phenylalanine, the CDR3 consists of 13 amino acids. The kept DNA is CDR3 alone, 39 bases in frame from the first base. From a lookup of the germline V gene, CDR1 and CDR2 are MNHNS and SASEGT.